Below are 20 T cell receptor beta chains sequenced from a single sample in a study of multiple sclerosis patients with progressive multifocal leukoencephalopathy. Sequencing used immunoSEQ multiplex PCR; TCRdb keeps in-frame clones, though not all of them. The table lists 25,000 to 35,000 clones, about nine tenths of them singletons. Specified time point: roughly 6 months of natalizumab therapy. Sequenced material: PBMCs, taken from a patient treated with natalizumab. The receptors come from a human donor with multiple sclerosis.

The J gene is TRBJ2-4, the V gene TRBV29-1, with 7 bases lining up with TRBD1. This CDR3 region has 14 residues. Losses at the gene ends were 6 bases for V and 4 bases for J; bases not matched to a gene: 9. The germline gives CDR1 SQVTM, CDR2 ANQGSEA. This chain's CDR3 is CSVRPGQTKNIQYF. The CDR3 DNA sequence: TGCAGCGTCAGGCCGGGACAGACGAAAAACATTCAGTACTTC.

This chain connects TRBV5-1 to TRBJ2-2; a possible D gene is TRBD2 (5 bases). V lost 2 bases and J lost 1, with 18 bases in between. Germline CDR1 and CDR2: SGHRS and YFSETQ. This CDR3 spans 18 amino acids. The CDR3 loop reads CASSFGGLLKGNTGELFF. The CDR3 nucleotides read TGCGCCAGCAGCTTCGGAGGACTGCTGAAGGGGAACACCGGGGAGCTGTTTTTT.

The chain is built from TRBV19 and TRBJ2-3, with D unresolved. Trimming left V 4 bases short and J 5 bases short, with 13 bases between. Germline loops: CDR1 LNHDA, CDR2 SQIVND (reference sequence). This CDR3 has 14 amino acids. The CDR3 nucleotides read TGTGCCAGTAGTACCGGGCCTCAAGGAGATACGCAGTATTTT. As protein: CASSTGPQGDTQYF.

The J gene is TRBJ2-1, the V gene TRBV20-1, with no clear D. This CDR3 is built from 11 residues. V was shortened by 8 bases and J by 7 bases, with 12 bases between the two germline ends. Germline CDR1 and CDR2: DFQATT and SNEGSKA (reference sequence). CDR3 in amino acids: CSPQEANEQFF. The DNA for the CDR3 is TGCAGTCCCCAGGAAGCGAATGAGCAGTTCTTC.

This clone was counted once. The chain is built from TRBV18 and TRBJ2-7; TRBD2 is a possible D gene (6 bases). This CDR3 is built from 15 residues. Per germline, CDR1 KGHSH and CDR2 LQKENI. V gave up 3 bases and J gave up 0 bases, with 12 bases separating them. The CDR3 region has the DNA TGTGCCAGCTCACCGAATGGACTATCCTCCTACGAGCAGTACTTC. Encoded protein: CASSPNGLSSYEQYF.

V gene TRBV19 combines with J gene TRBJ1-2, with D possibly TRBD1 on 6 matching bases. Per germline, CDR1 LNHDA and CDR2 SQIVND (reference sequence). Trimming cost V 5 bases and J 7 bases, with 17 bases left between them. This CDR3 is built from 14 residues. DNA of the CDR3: TGTGCCAGTAGTTCCACCGGGACACAAGTTGGCTACACCTTC. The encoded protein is CASSSTGTQVGYTF.

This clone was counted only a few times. The CDR3 loop reads CASSATDRGSYEQYF. In nucleotides, the CDR3 is TGTGCCAGCAGCGCCACGGATCGGGGATCCTACGAGCAGTACTTC. The chain recombines TRBV11-3 with TRBJ2-7, with a weak D call TRBD2 (5 bases). Germline CDR1 SGHNT, CDR2 YENEEA. The CDR3 has 15 amino acids. V was pared by 5 bases and J by 1 base, with 15 bases between.

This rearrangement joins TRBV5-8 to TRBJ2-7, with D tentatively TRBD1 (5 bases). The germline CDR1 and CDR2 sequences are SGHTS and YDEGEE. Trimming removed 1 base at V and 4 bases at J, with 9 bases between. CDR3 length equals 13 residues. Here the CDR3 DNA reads TGTGCCAGCAGCTTGCAGGGTGGTTACGAGCAGTACTTC. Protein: CASSLQGGYEQYF.

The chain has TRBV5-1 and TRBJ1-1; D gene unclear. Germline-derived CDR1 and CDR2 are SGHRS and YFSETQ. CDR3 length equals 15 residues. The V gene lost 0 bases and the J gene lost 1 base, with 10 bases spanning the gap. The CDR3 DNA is TGCGCCAGCAGCTTGGACACGGGCCAGAACACTGAAGCTTTCTTT. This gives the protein CASSLDTGQNTEAFF. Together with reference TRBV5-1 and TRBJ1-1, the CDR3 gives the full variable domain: KAGVTQTPRYLIKTRGQQVTLSCSPISGHRSVSWYQQTPGQGLQFLFEYFSETQRNKGNFPGRFSGRQFSNSRSEMNVSTLELGDSALYLCASSLDTGQNTEAFFGQGTRLTVV.

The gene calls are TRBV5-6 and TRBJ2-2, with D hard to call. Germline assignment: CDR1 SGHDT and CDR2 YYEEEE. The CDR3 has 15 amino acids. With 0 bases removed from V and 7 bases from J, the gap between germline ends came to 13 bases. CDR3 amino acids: CASSLVREYGGELFF. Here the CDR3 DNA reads TGTGCCAGCAGCTTGGTAAGGGAATACGGCGGGGAGCTGTTTTTT.

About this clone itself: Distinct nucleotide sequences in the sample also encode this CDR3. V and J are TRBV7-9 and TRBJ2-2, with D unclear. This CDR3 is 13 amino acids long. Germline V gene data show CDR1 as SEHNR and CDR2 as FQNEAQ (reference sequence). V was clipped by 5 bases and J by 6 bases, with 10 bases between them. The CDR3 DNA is TGTGCCAGCAGCCAACCGGGTCCCGGGGAGCTGTTTTTT. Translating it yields CASSQPGPGELFF.

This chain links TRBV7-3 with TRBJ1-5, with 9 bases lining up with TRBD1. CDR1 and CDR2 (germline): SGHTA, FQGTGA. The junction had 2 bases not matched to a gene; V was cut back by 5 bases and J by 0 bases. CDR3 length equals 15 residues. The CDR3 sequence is CASSRTGDSNQPQHF. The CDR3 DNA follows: TGTGCCAGCAGCCGGACAGGGGATAGCAATCAGCCCCAGCATTTT.

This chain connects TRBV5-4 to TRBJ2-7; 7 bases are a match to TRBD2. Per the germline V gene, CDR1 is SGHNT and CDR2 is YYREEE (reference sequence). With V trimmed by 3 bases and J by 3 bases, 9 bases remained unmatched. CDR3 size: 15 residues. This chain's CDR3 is CASSYGLDDLYEQYF. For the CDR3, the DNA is TGTGCCAGCAGCTACGGACTAGACGATCTCTACGAGCAGTACTTC.

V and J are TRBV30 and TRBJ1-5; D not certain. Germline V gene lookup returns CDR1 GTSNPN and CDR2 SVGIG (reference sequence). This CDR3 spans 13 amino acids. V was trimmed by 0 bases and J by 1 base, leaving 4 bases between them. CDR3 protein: CAWSVGSNQPQHF. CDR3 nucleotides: TGTGCCTGGAGTGTGGGGAGCAATCAGCCCCAGCATTTT.

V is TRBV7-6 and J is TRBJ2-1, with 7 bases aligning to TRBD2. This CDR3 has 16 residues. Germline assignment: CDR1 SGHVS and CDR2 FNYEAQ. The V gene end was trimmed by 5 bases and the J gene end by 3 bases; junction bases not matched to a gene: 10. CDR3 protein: CASSSSGTTNYNEQFF. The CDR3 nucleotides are TGTGCCAGCAGCAGCAGCGGGACCACTAACTACAATGAGCAGTTCTTC.

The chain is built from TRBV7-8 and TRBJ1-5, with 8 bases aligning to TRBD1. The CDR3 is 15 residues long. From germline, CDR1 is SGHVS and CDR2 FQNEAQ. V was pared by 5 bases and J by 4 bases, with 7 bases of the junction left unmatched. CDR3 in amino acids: CASSQSRDRNQPQHF. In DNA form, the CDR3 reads TGTGCCAGCAGCCAAAGCCGGGACAGGAATCAGCCCCAGCATTTT.

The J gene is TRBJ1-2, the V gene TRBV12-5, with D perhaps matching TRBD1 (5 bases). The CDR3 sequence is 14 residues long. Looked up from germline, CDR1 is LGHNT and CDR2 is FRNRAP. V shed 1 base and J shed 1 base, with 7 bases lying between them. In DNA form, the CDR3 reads TGTGCTAGTGGTTTGGCAGGGTTTAACTATGGCTACACCTTC. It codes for CASGLAGFNYGYTF.

The CDR3 DNA reads as TGTGCCAGCATAGCGGACAGATATAATGAAAAACTGTTTTTT. This codes for CASIADRYNEKLFF. This sequence joins TRBV2 and TRBJ1-4; D might be TRBD1 (6 bases). CDR1 and CDR2 (germline): SNHLY, FYNNEI. With 7 bases removed from V and 4 bases from J, the gap between germline ends came to 13 bases. CDR3 length: 14 amino acids.

The CDR3 sequence is CASSYWGTGGSEAFF. Here the CDR3 DNA reads TGTGCCAGCAGTTACTGGGGGACAGGGGGCTCTGAAGCTTTCTTT. The chain carries TRBV6-5 and TRBJ1-1, with 12 bases aligning to TRBD1. After removal of 1 base from V and 6 bases from J, the junction contained 3 bases not matched to a gene. CDR1 MNHEY and CDR2 SVGAGI come from the germline V gene. The CDR3 has 15 residues.

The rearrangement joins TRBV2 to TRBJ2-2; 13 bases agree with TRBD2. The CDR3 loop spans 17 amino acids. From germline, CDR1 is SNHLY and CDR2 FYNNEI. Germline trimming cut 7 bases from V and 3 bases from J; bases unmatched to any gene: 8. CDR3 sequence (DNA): TGTGCCAGCAATGAGGGACTAGCGGGATACCACACCGGGGAGCTGTTTTTT. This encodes CASNEGLAGYHTGELFF.